One and the same sample provided the 7 T cell receptor beta chains below, sequenced in a study of cytomegalovirus exposure and HLA in healthy donors (dated by TCRdb to 2016 to 2017). The library was built by means of the immunoSEQ multiplex PCR assay. For the multiplex PCR, a mixture combining 60 forward primers for TCR Vbeta segments and 13 reverse primers for TCR Jbeta segments was used. TCRdb carries this immuneACCESS record with in-frame sequences only. Its versions omit some clonotypes, under half of them owing to an unresolved V gene in the studies checked, with the rest unexplained. Recorded for this sample are under 200,000 clones; around 79% of them occurred a single time. The ten largest clonotypes hold over 11% of the sample. Sequencing used PBMCs. The receptors were sampled from a man aged 45-65 years in good health and CMV-seropositive.

The chain recombines TRBV6-1 with TRBJ2-6, with D possibly TRBD1 on 6 matching bases. Germline V gene data show CDR1 as MNHNS and CDR2 as SASEGT. Between the trimmed V and J ends, which lost 2 bases and 2 bases, there was a span of 10 bases. This CDR3 comprises 16 residues. The DNA for the CDR3 is TGTGCCAGCAGTGAAATGGGGGCCACTGGGGCCAACGTCCTGACTTTC. As protein: CASSEMGATGANVLTF.

V gene TRBV5-1 combines with J gene TRBJ2-3, with D possibly matching TRBD1 (6 bases). Germline loops: CDR1 SGHRS, CDR2 YFSETQ. V lost 6 bases, J lost 0 bases, and 11 bases lay in between. The CDR3 totals 14 residues. The CDR3: CASKGGTSTDTQYF. The CDR3 DNA is TGCGCCAGCAAAGGGGGAACTAGCACAGATACGCAGTATTTT.

The chain has TRBV9 and TRBJ2-2; 9 bases fit TRBD2. The CDR3 sequence is 16 residues long. Germline trimming cut 5 bases from V and 1 base from J; bases unmatched to any gene: 6. CDR1 and CDR2 (germline): SGDLS, YYNGEE. This chain's CDR3 is CASRALAGENTGELFF. In nucleotides, the CDR3 is TGTGCCAGCAGGGCCTTAGCGGGGGAGAACACCGGGGAGCTGTTTTTT.

V usage is TRBV2 and J usage is TRBJ1-2, with D possibly being TRBD1 (6 bases). The CDR3 is 15 residues long. The ends were cut back, 7 bases at V and 4 bases at J, with 19 bases in the middle. The V gene's germline CDR1 is SNHLY and CDR2 FYNNEI. The CDR3 nucleotides read TGTGCCAGCACCCGAGGAAGGGACACATCCTATGGCTACACCTTC. It translates to CASTRGRDTSYGYTF.

This chain uses TRBV5-6 with TRBJ1-4, with D unresolved. The length of the CDR3 is 12 residues. Germline V CDR1 and CDR2: SGHDT, YYEEEE. V was clipped by 4 bases and J by 8 bases, with 9 bases between them. CDR3 sequence: CASSRGIEKLFF. The CDR3 DNA follows: TGTGCCAGCAGCAGAGGGATCGAAAAACTGTTTTTT.

The CDR3 DNA reads as TGTGCCAGCAGCGTAACGACAGGGCCATCTGGAAACACCATATATTTT. It is translated as CASSVTTGPSGNTIYF. The chain recombines TRBV7-2 with TRBJ1-3; 7 bases agree with TRBD1. V trimming: 5 bases; J trimming: 1 base; junction bases outside the gene matches: 8. The CDR3 contains 16 residues. Germline CDR1 is SGHTA and CDR2 is FQGNSA. Full variable domain (rest looked up from reference TRBV7-2 and TRBJ1-3): GAGVSQSPSNKVTEKGKDVELRCDPISGHTALYWYRQSLGQGLEFLIYFQGNSAPDKSGLPSDRFSAERTGGSVSTLTIQRTQQEDSAVYLCASSVTTGPSGNTIYFGEGSWLTVV.

This clone has a single count. The chain is built from TRBV19 and TRBJ2-2; a possible D gene is TRBD1 (5 bases). The germline V gene has CDR1 LNHDA and CDR2 SQIVND (reference sequence). V lost 3 bases, J lost 1 base, and 6 bases lay in between. CDR3 size: 14 residues. The CDR3 is CASSIRGNTGELFF. In DNA, the CDR3 is TGTGCCAGTAGTATTAGGGGGAACACCGGGGAGCTGTTTTTT.